The text below deals with one T cell receptor beta chain. Its target is not known. The CD45RO-CCR7+CD27+CD95- phenotype denoted naive CD8+ T cells. This record belongs to a study of CXCR3-negative and CXCR3-positive naive CD8 T cells. Study-wide context: Roughly 1.5 +/- 0.3 million TRB reads came from each library, giving around 130 million in total.

The TRB cDNA libraries were prepared by 5' RACE with UMI labels. TCRdb re-called the 5' RACE reads, yielding one record per CDR3 amino acid sequence without DNA. The sample totals 130,000 or so distinct CDR3 sequences. The length of the CDR3 is 20 residues. The germline CDR1 and CDR2 sequences are DFQATT and SNEGSKA (reference sequence). Findings and limits, study-wide: Naive cells positive for CXCR3 carried more hydrophobic TRB CDR3s than CXCR3-negative ones.

The origin of this receptor is a human donor in good health. Some clones in this sample may be carry-over from other donors' samples. The chain combines TRBV20-1 with TRBJ2-1; absent DNA, TCRdb's TRBD1 call cannot be checked. Sequencing was performed on naive CXCR3+ CD8+ T cells from blood. Described subset: CD45RO-CCR7+CD27+CD95- naive CD8+ T cells expressing CXCR3 (TNR3+). This CDR3 is CSARVVVPFGGTTYDNEQFF.